Given below is one TCR beta chain in context. The ends lost 2 bases at V and 2 bases at J; junction bases unmatched: 0. There are 15 residues in the CDR3. CDR1 and CDR2 (germline): MNHEY, SVGEGT. These data come from a study of T-cell memory formation after mild COVID-19. TCRdb recomputed calls from the 5' RACE reads with MiXCR, one row per CDR3 protein. This table has about 250,000 distinct CDR3 sequences, just over 15% appearing once. The sequence was collected from an adult woman who had mild COVID-19 (a few samples of this study predate the infection). Cell type and time point are not known. The chain combines TRBV6-2 or TRBV6-3 with TRBJ2-6; 7 bases fit TRBD2. Sequenced input: PBMCs or a T cell subset sorted from them (not recorded which). CDR3 nucleotide sequence: TGTGCCAGCAGTTACGCGGGAGCTGGGGCCAACGTCCTGACTTTC. As protein: CASSYAGAGANVLTF.